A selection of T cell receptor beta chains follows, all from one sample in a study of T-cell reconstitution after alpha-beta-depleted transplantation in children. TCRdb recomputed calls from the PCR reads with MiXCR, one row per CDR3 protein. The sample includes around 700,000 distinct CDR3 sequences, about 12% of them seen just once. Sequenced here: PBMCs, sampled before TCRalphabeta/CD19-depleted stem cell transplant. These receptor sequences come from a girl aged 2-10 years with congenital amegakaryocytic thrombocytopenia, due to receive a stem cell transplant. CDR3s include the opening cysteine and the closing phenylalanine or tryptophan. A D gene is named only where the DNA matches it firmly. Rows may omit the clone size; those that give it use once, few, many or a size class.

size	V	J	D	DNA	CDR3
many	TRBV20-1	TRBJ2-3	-	TGCAGTGCGCGACCCAACACAGATACGCAGTATTTT	CSARPNTDTQYF
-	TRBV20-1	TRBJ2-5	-	TGCAGTGCTAGAGATGGGGGGAGTGGGGAGACCCAGTACTTC	CSARDGGSGETQYF
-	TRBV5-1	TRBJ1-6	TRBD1	TGCGCCAGCAGCTCCAGGACAGGGGATAATTCACCCCTCCACTTT	CASSSRTGDNSPLHF
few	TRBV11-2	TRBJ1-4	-	TGTGCCAGCAGCTCAAATCCCGACAGTTTTAATGAAAAACTGTTTTTT	CASSSNPDSFNEKLFF
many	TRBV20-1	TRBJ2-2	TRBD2	TGCAGTGCTAGAGGCGCCCTTCCGGGACTAGCGGAGAACACCGGGGAGCTGTTTTTT	CSARGALPGLAENTGELFF
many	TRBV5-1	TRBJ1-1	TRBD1	TGCGCCAGCAGCTGGGGACAGGGGGTCCCTGAAGCTTTCTTT	CASSWGQGVPEAFF
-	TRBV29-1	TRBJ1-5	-	TGCAGCGCCGCGGGGACCCGGAATCAGCCCCAGCATTTT	CSAAGTRNQPQHF
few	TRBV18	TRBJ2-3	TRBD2	TGTGCCAGCTCACCGTCGCGGGAGGGCGATACGCAGTATTTT	CASSPSREGDTQYF
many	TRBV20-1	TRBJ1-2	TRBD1	TGCAGTGCGGACCCGGGACAGGGGAACTATGGCTACACCTTC	CSADPGQGNYGYTF
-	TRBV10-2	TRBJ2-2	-	TGCGCCAGCAGTGAGTCGATCAGAGGCGCCGGGGAGCTGTTTTTT	CASSESIRGAGELFF
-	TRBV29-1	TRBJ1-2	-	TGCAGCGTCGCCCGGTCAGTCTATGGCTACACCTTC	CSVARSVYGYTF
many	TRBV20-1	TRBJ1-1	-	TGCAGTGCTAGAGATAAAACAGGCGAGAACACTGAAGCTTTCTTT	CSARDKTGENTEAFF
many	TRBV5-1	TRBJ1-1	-	TGCGCCAGCAGCTCGGCAGGAGGGACTGAAGCTTTCTTT	CASSSAGGTEAFF
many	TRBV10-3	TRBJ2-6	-	TGTGCCATCAGCCTCGAGGAGCCTGGGGCCAACGTCCTGACTTTC	CAISLEEPGANVLTF
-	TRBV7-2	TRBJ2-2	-	TGTGCCAGCAGCTTAGTGTTTAGAAGGAACACCGGGGAGCTGTTTTTT	CASSLVFRRNTGELFF
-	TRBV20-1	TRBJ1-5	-	TGCAGTGCTACCAAAGAAGGGGGTAGCAATCAGCCCCAGCATTTT	CSATKEGGSNQPQHF
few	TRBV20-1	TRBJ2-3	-	TGCAGTGCTAGGGGGGGCGGTAGACTCACAACCTCTAGCACAGATACGCAGTATTTT	CSARGGGRLTTSSTDTQYF
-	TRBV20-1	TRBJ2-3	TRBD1	TGCAGTGCTAGGAGGGGAGACAGGGAGCAGTATTTT	CSARRGDREQYF
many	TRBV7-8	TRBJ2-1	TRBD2	TGTGCCAGCAGCTTAGGCGTTTGGGACTATCGGTTCTTC	CASSLGVWDYRFF
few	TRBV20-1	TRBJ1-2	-	TGCAGTGGGGAGCCGGACGGCGTCCCCGGCTACACCTTC	CSGEPDGVPGYTF
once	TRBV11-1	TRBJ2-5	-	TGTGCCAGCAGCGGACATCTAGATAACTTCCAAGAGACCCAGTACTTC	CASSGHLDNFQETQYF
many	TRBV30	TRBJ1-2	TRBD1	TGTGCCTGGACCGACAGGGTCGAGGGCTACACCTTC	CAWTDRVEGYTF
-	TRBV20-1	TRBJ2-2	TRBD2	TGCAGTGCTACCCCAGCGGGAGGAACCGGGGAGCTGTTTTTT	CSATPAGGTGELFF
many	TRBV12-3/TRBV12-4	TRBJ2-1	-	TGTGCCAGCAGCCCGAGCGTGTCGAGAGACAATGAGCAGTTCTTC	CASSPSVSRDNEQFF
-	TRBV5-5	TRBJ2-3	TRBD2	TGTGCCAGCAGCTTGGATTCGGGAGGGGTGGTTACGCAGTATTTT	CASSLDSGGVVTQYF
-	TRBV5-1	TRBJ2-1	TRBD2	TGCGCCAGCAGCTGGGGGACTAGCGGAGGTTACAATGAGCAGTTCTTC	CASSWGTSGGYNEQFF
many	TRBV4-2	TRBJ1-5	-	TGTGCCAGCAGCCAAGACGGTTGGGTCCGCCAGCCCCAGCATTTT	CASSQDGWVRQPQHF
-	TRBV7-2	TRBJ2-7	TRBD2	TGTGTCAGCAGCCTTAGCGGGAGTATCTCCTACGAGCAGTACTTC	CVSSLSGSISYEQYF
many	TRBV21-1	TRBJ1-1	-	TGTGCCAGCAGCAAATCTCTGACTGCTTTCTTT	CASSKSLTAFF
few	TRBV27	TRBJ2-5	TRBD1	TGTGCCAGCAGTTCCCGGAACAGGGGATTTTCGCGTCTAATGGAGACCCAGTACTTC	CASSSRNRGFSRLMETQYF